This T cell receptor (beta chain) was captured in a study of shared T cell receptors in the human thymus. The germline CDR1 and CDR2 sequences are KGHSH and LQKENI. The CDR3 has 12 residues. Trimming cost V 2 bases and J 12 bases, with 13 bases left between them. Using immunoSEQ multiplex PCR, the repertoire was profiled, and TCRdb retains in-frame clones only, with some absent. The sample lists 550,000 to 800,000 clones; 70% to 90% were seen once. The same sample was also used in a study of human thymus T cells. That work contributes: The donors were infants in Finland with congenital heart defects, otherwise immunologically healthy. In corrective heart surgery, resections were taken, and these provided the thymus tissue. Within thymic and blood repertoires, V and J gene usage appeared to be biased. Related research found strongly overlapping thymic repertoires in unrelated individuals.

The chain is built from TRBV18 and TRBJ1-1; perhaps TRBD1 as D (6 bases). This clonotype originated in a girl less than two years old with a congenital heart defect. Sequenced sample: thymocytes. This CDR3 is CASSPTGMETFF. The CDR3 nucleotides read TGTGCCAGCTCACCAACAGGGATGGAGACTTTCTTT.